This TCR beta chain was captured in a study of blood T cells in healthy people across ages. Study-wide findings and caveats: Per million T cells, TCR beta diversity dropped about linearly as age rose. The percentage of naive T cells correlated strongly with TCR beta diversity. With unsorted PBMCs, a conclusive comparison of naive versus antigen-experienced cells was not possible.

On this clonotype itself: What it binds is unknown.

Each of the donors had 8 to 10 milliliters of peripheral blood drawn into EDTA-treated Vacutainer tubes. Looked up from germline, CDR1 is DFQATT and CDR2 is SNEGSKA (reference sequence). The CDR3 runs to 12 residues. V gave up 2 bases and J gave up 9 bases, with 14 bases separating them. A second roughly 6 to 11 cycle PCR used barcoded and J-beta primers. TCRdb re-called the 5' RACE reads through MiXCR, storing one row per CDR3 protein. The table shows approximately 820,000 distinct CDR3 sequences, with approximately 48% occurring only once. The specimen sequenced was blood. This chain uses TRBV20-1 with TRBJ2-7; D unclear. This sequence originates from a man in his sixties in good health. The CDR3 spells CSARPEGGGQYF. CDR3 nucleotide sequence: TGCAGTGCTAGACCCGAAGGCGGCGGGCAGTACTTC.